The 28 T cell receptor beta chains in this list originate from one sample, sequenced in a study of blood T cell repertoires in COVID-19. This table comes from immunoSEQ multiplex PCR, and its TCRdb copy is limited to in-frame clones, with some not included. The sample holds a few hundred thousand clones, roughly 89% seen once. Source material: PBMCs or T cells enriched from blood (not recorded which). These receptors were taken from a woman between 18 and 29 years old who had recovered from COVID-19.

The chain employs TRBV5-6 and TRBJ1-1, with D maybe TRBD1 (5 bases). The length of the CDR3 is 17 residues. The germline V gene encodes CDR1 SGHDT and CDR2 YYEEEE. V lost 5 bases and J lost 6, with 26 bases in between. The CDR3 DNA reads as TGTGCCAGCAGTCCGATGGGGGGGTCTCCCGTAGGAGCTGAAGCTTTCTTT. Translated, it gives CASSPMGGSPVGAEAFF.

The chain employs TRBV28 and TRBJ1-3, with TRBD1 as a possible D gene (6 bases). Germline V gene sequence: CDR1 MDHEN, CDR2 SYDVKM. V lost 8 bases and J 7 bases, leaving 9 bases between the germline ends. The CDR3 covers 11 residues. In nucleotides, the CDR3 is TGTGCCAGCCAGGGGCAGAACACCATATATTTT. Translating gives CASQGQNTIYF.

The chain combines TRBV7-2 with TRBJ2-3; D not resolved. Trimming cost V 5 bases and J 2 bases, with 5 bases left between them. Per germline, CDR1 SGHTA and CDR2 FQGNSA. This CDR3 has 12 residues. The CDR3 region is CASSPYTDTQYF. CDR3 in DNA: TGTGCCAGCAGCCCTTACACAGATACGCAGTATTTT. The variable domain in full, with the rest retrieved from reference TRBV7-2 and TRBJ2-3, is GAGVSQSPSNKVTEKGKDVELRCDPISGHTALYWYRQSLGQGLEFLIYFQGNSAPDKSGLPSDRFSAERTGGSVSTLTIQRTQQEDSAVYLCASSPYTDTQYFGPGTRLTVL.

As DNA, the CDR3 is TGTGCCAGCTCACCAGGCCTGGACAGGCTCTATGGCTACACCTTC. It specifies CASSPGLDRLYGYTF. The rearrangement joins TRBV18 to TRBJ1-2; the match to TRBD1 covers 7 bases. The CDR3 covers 15 residues. Germline loops: CDR1 KGHSH, CDR2 LQKENI. The ends lost 2 bases at V and 4 bases at J; junction bases unmatched: 7.

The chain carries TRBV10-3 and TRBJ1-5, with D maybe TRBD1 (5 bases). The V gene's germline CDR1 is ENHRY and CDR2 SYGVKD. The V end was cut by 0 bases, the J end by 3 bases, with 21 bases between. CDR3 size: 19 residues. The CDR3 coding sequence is TGTGCCATCAGTGAGTCGGTGGTTCGGAATACAGGTTTCAATCAGCCCCAGCATTTT. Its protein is CAISESVVRNTGFNQPQHF.

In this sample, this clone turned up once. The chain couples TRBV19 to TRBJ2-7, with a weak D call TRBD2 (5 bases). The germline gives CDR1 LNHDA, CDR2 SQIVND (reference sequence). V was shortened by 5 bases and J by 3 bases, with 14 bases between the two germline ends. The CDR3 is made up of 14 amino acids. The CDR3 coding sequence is TGTGCCAGTAGTCGGGCTAGCCTAGGCTACGAGCAGTACTTC. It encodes CASSRASLGYEQYF.

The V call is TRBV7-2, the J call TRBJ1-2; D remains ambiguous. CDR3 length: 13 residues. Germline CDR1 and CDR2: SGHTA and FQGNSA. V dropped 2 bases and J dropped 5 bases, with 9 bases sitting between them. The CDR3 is CASSLTAAYGYTF. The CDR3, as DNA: TGTGCCAGCAGCTTAACAGCGGCATATGGCTACACCTTC.

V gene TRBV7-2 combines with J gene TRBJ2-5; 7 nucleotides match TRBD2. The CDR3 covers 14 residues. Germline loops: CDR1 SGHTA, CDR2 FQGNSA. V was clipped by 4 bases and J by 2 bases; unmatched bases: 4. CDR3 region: CASSSLAVQETQYF. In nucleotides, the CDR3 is TGTGCCAGCAGCTCCCTAGCGGTACAAGAGACCCAGTACTTC.

For the CDR3, the DNA is TGTGCCAGTTCCCTTTTAGGGGGCGCGGACTATGGCTACACCTTC. This encodes CASSLLGGADYGYTF. The chain combines TRBV2 with TRBJ1-2, with 7 bases fitting TRBD1. The trim removed 9 bases at V and 3 bases at J, leaving 13 bases unmatched. CDR3 length equals 15 residues. From germline, CDR1 is SNHLY and CDR2 FYNNEI.

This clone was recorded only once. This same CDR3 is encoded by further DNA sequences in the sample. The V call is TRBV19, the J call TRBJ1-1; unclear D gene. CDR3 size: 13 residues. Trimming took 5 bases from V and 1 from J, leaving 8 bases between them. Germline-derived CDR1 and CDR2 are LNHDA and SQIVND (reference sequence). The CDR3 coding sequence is TGTGCCAGTAGTTCCACCGGGAACACTGAAGCTTTCTTT. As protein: CASSSTGNTEAFF.

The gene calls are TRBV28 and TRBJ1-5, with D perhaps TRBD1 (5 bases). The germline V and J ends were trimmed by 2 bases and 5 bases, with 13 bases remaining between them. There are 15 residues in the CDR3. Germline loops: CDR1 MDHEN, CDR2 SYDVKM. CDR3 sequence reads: CASSLVRDLYQPQHF. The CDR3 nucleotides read TGTGCCAGCAGTTTAGTCAGGGATCTTTATCAGCCCCAGCATTTT. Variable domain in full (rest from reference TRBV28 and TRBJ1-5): DVKVTQSSRYLVKRTGEKVFLECVQDMDHENMFWYRQDPGLGLRLIYFSYDVKMKEKGDIPEGYSVSREKKERFSLILESASTNQTSMYLCASSLVRDLYQPQHFGDGTRLSIL.

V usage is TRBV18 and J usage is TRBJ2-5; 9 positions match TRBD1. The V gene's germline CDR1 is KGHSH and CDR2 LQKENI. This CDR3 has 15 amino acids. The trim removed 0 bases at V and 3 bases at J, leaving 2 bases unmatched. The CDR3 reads CASSPPQGAKETQYF. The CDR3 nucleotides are TGTGCCAGCTCACCACCACAGGGGGCTAAAGAGACCCAGTACTTC.

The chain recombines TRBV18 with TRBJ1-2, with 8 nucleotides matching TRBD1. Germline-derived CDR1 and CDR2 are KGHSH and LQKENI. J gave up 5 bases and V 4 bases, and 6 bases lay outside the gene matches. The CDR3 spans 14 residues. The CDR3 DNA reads TGTGCCAGCTCACGGCAGGGGGCAGATTATGGCTACACCTTC. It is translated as CASSRQGADYGYTF.

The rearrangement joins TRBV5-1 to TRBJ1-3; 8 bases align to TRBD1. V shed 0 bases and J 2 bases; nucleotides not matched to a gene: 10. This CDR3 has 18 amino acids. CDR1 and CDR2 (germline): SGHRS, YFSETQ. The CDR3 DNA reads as TGCGCCAGCAGCTTGGAAGGGGCAGGGGGCTCGACTGGAAACACCATATATTTT. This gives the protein CASSLEGAGGSTGNTIYF.

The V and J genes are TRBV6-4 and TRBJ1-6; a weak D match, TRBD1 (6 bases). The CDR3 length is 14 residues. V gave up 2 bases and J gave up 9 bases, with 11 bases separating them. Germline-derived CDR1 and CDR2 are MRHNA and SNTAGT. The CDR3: CASSDAGAGSPLHF. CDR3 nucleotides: TGTGCCAGCAGTGACGCGGGGGCAGGTTCACCCCTCCACTTT.

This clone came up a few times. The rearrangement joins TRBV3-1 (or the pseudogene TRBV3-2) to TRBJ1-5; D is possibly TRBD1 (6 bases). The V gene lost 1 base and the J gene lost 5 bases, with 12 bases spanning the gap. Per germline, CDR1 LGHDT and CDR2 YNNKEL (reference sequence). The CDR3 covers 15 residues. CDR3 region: CASSQGGGEDQPQHF. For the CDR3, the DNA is TGTGCCAGCAGCCAAGGAGGGGGGGAGGATCAGCCCCAGCATTTT.

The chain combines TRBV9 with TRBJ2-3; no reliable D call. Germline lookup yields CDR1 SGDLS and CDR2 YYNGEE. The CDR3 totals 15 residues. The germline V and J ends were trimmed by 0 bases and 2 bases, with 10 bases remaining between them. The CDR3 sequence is CASSVGSFITDTQYF. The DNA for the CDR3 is TGTGCCAGCAGCGTAGGTTCATTCATCACAGATACGCAGTATTTT.

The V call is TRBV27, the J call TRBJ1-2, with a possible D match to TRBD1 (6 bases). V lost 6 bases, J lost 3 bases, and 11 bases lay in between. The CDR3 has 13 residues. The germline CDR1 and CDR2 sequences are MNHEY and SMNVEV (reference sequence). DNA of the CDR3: TGTGCCAGCAGCCAACAGGGTGACTATGGCTACACCTTC. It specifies CASSQQGDYGYTF.

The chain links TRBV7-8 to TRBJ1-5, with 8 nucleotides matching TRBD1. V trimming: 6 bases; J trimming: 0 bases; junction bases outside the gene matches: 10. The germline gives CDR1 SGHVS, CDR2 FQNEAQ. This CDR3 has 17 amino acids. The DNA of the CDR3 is TGTGCCAGCAGTTACTCAGGGGGCGCGTATAGCAATCAGCCCCAGCATTTT. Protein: CASSYSGGAYSNQPQHF.

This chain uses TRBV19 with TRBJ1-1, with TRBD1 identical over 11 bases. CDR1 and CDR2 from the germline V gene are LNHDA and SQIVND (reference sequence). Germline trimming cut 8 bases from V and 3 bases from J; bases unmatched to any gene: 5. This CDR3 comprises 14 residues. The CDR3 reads CASVRTGGHTEAFF. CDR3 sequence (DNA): TGTGCCAGTGTTCGGACAGGGGGCCACACTGAAGCTTTCTTT.

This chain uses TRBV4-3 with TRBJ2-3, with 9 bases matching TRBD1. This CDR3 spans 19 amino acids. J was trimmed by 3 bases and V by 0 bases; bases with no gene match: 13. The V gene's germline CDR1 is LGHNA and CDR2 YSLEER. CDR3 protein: CASSQEITGTGGRTDTQYF. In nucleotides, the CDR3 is TGCGCCAGCAGCCAAGAAATCACCGGTACAGGGGGCAGAACAGATACGCAGTATTTT.

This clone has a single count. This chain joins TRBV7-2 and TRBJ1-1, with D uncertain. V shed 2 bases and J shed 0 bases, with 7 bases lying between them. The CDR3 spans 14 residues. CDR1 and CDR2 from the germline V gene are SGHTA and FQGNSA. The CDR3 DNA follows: TGTGCCAGCAGCTTACTAGGCATGAACACTGAAGCTTTCTTT. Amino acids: CASSLLGMNTEAFF.

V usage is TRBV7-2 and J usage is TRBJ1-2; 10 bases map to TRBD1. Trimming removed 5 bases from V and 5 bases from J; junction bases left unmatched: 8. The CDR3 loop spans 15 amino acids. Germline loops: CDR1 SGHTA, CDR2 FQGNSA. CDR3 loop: CASSTRQGAVYGYTF. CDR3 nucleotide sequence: TGTGCCAGCAGCACGAGACAGGGGGCCGTTTATGGCTACACCTTC.

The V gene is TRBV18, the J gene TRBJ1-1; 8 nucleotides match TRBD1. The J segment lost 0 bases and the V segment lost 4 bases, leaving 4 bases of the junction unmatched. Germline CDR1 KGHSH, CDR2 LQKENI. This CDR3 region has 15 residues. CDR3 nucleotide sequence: TGTGCCAGCTCACGGGACAGGCCAATGAACACTGAAGCTTTCTTT. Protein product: CASSRDRPMNTEAFF. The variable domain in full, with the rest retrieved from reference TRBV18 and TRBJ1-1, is NAGVMQNPRHLVRRRGQEARLRCSPMKGHSHVYWYRQLPEEGLKFMVYLQKENIIDESGMPKERFSAEFPKEGPSILRIQQVVRGDSAAYFCASSRDRPMNTEAFFGQGTRLTVV.

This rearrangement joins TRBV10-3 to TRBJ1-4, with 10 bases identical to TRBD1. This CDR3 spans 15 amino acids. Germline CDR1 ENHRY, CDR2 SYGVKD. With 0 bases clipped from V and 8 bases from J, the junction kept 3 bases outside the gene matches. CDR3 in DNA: TGTGCCATCAGTGAGTCTCGGGACAGGGGAGAAAAACTGTTTTTT. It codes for CAISESRDRGEKLFF.

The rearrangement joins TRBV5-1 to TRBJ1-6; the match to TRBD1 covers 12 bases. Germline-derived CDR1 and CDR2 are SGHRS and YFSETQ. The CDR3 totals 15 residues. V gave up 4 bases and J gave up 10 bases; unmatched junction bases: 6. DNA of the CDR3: TGCGCCAGCAGCCCGTTCGGGACAGGGGGCTCACCCCTCCACTTT. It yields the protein CASSPFGTGGSPLHF.

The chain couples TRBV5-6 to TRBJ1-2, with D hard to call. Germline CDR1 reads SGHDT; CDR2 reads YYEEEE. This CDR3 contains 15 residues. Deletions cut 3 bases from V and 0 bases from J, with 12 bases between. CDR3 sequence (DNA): TGTGCCAGCAGCTCCTACAGTGCATCTAACTATGGCTACACCTTC. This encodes CASSSYSASNYGYTF.

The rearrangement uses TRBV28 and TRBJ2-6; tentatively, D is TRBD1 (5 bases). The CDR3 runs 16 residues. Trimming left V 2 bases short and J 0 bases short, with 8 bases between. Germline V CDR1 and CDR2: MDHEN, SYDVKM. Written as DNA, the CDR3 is TGTGCCAGCAGTTTACCCCAGGGCTCTGGGGCCAACGTCCTGACTTTC. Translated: CASSLPQGSGANVLTF.